A single sample is the source of the 27 T cell receptor beta chains below, sequenced in a study of blood T cell repertoires in COVID-19. The assay was immunoSEQ multiplex PCR, and TCRdb's table has in-frame clones only and misses some. This table has about 410,000 clones, 70% to 90% appearing once. Source material: peripheral blood. The receptor set was obtained from a woman aged 40 to 49 with COVID-19, enrolled during active disease.

The chain employs TRBV19 and TRBJ2-4; 9 nucleotides align to TRBD1. V lost 5 bases, J lost 6 bases, and 11 bases stayed unmatched. CDR1 is LNHDA and CDR2 is SQIVND in the germline V gene (reference sequence). The CDR3 has 16 residues. CDR3 in amino acids: CASSLYSQGALNIQYF. CDR3 DNA: TGTGCCAGTAGTCTATACTCACAGGGGGCTTTAAACATTCAGTACTTC.

This sequence joins TRBV6-6 and TRBJ2-7; 12 bases agree with TRBD1. The CDR3 runs to 16 residues. V was clipped by 8 bases and J by 7 bases; unmatched bases: 15. CDR1 is MNHNY, CDR2 SVGAGI, per germline (reference sequence). The CDR3: CASLGFRGQGAGEQYF. The CDR3 DNA is TGTGCCAGCTTAGGGTTTCGGGGACAGGGGGCAGGTGAGCAGTACTTC.

The chain recombines TRBV5-6 with TRBJ2-7; D not resolved. The CDR3 has 15 residues. With 0 bases removed from V and 4 bases from J, the gap between germline ends came to 14 bases. Germline V gene sequence: CDR1 SGHDT, CDR2 YYEEEE. The CDR3 DNA sequence: TGTGCCAGCAGCTTGGCCCCACAGATTAATTACGAGCAGTACTTC. Translation: CASSLAPQINYEQYF. The full variable domain, with the rest looked up from reference TRBV5-6 and TRBJ2-7, is DAGVTQSPTHLIKTRGQQVTLRCSPKSGHDTVSWYQQALGQGPQFIFQYYEEEERQRGNFPDRFSGHQFPNYSSELNVNALLLGDSALYLCASSLAPQINYEQYFGPGTRLTVT.

V and J are TRBV4-3 and TRBJ1-6; D unresolved. Germline V gene data show CDR1 as LGHNA and CDR2 as YSLEER. V gave up 4 bases and J gave up 9 bases, with 16 bases separating them. The CDR3 contains 15 residues. The CDR3 bases are TGCGCCAGCAGCCCACGGGAGGAATTTGGTTCACCCCTCCACTTT. Its translation: CASSPREEFGSPLHF.

V usage is TRBV7-8 and J usage is TRBJ2-7; 13 nucleotides align to TRBD2. Germline V gene lookup returns CDR1 SGHVS and CDR2 FQNEAQ. The trim removed 4 bases at V and 6 bases at J, leaving 6 bases unmatched. The CDR3 has 15 amino acids. The DNA of the CDR3 is TGTGCCAGCAGCTCGGGACTAGCGGGATTAGGCGAGCAGTACTTC. Translation gives CASSSGLAGLGEQYF.

DNA for the CDR3: TGTGCCAGCAGCCTTGGACAGGGCAATCAGCCCCAGCATTTT. Its protein is CASSLGQGNQPQHF. The V and J genes are TRBV3-1 (or the pseudogene TRBV3-2) and TRBJ1-5; 7 bases align to TRBD1. The trim removed 4 bases at V and 2 bases at J, leaving 2 bases unmatched. This CDR3 comprises 14 residues. Germline V gives CDR1 LGHDT, CDR2 YNNKEL (reference sequence).

This clone was recorded only once. The chain is built from TRBV7-9 and TRBJ2-7, with D tentatively TRBD1 (6 bases). CDR3 length: 15 amino acids. CDR1 is SEHNR, CDR2 FQNEAQ, per germline (reference sequence). V lost 1 base to trimming and J lost 2 bases, with 12 bases between them. The DNA of the CDR3 is TGTGCCAGCAGCTTAGAGGCGGACAGACCCTACGAGCAGTACTTC. It yields the protein CASSLEADRPYEQYF.

The chain carries TRBV28 and TRBJ1-5; 10 nucleotides agree with TRBD1. Germline CDR1 MDHEN, CDR2 SYDVKM. The J segment lost 5 bases and the V segment lost 5 bases, leaving 3 bases of the junction unmatched. The CDR3 covers 14 residues. For the CDR3, the DNA is TGTGCCAGCAGTGTAGGGACAGGGGATCAGCCCCAGCATTTT. Translating gives CASSVGTGDQPQHF. Looking up the rest from reference TRBV28 and TRBJ1-5 gives the full variable domain: DVKVTQSSRYLVKRTGEKVFLECVQDMDHENMFWYRQDPGLGLRLIYFSYDVKMKEKGDIPEGYSVSREKKERFSLILESASTNQTSMYLCASSVGTGDQPQHFGDGTRLSIL.

V and J are TRBV24-1 and TRBJ2-3, with D possibly being TRBD2 (6 bases). Trimming shortened V by 7 bases and J by 4 bases, and 8 bases separated the two germline ends. CDR1 is KGHDR and CDR2 is SFDVKD in the germline V gene. The length of the CDR3 is 12 residues. The CDR3: CATSRDSDTQYF. The CDR3 DNA reads TGTGCCACCAGCCGGGACTCAGATACGCAGTATTTT.

The gene calls are TRBV5-6 and TRBJ1-2; the match to TRBD1 covers 7 bases. This CDR3 contains 14 residues. Germline loops: CDR1 SGHDT, CDR2 YYEEEE. Trimming took 5 bases from V and 6 from J; bases not matched to a gene: 10. CDR3 sequence reads: CASRAQGMENGYTF. CDR3 coding DNA: TGTGCCAGCAGAGCACAGGGGATGGAGAATGGCTACACCTTC.

As regards this clone: A much larger clone lies one base from this, so it may be a read error. The rearrangement links TRBV28 to TRBJ1-5; D is possibly TRBD1 (6 bases). Germline CDR1 MDHEN, CDR2 SYDVKM. V lost 6 bases and J lost 0, with 9 bases in between. The CDR3 spans 14 residues. The CDR3 DNA is TGTGCCAGCAGCCCGGACAGTAGCAATCAGCCCCAGCATTTT. Protein: CASSPDSSNQPQHF.

V and J are TRBV4-1 and TRBJ2-3; possible D gene TRBD2, 6 bases. Germline V gene lookup returns CDR1 MGHRA and CDR2 YSYEKL. The CDR3 spans 17 residues. V was trimmed by 0 bases and J by 6 bases, leaving 19 bases between them. The DNA for the CDR3 is TGCGCCAGCAGCCAAGATGCACTGACTAGTTCGGTCGATACGCAGTATTTT. The encoded protein is CASSQDALTSSVDTQYF.

This chain connects TRBV21-1 to TRBJ2-1; the D segment call TRBD2 is taken from the table without a DNA check. TRBV21-1 is designated a pseudogene. The CDR3 totals 12 residues. Written as DNA, the CDR3 is TGTGCCAGCAGCAACGGGGGCAATGAGCAGTTCTTC. This sequence encodes CASSNGGNEQFF.

The chain employs TRBV6-5 and TRBJ2-1; D is undetermined. Trimming left V 0 bases short and J 5 bases short, with 11 bases between. Germline V gene sequence: CDR1 MNHEY, CDR2 SVGAGI. CDR3 size: 15 residues. The CDR3: CASSYSAPPDNEQFF. CDR3 DNA: TGTGCCAGCAGTTACTCGGCACCTCCCGACAATGAGCAGTTCTTC.

J is TRBJ2-7 and V is TRBV4-2; D perhaps matches TRBD1 (6 bases). CDR1 and CDR2 (germline): LGHNA, YNFKEQ. The CDR3 covers 16 residues. Trimming stripped 1 base from V and 4 bases from J, with 17 bases between. For the CDR3, the DNA is TGTGCCAGCAGCCAAGTAAAGGGAACAGGGTCTTACGAGCAGTACTTC. It encodes CASSQVKGTGSYEQYF.

DNA for the CDR3: TGTGCCAGCAGCTTTGGGACTAGTCGCCCCGGGGAGCTGTTTTTT. Encoded protein: CASSFGTSRPGELFF. The chain recombines TRBV7-3 with TRBJ2-2; 8 nucleotides align to TRBD2. The germline V gene has CDR1 SGHTA and CDR2 FQGTGA. This CDR3 contains 15 residues. V gave up 3 bases and J gave up 6 bases; unmatched junction bases: 6.

The rearrangement joins TRBV4-1 to TRBJ1-1, with TRBD1 identical over 8 bases. Germline CDR1 is MGHRA and CDR2 is YSYEKL. V trimming: 4 bases; J trimming: 1 base; junction bases outside the gene matches: 5. CDR3 length: 15 amino acids. The CDR3 region is CASSRDGQGNTEAFF. The CDR3 bases are TGCGCCAGCAGCCGCGACGGACAGGGGAACACTGAAGCTTTCTTT.

The genes are TRBV7-2 and TRBJ2-2; 8 bases fit TRBD2. The V gene's germline CDR1 is SGHTA and CDR2 FQGNSA. The V and J ends lost 7 bases and 3 bases, in that order; junction bases with no gene match: 7. CDR3 length equals 15 residues. CDR3 sequence (DNA): TGTGCCAGCAAACGGGAGGGCCCCCACACCGGGGAGCTGTTTTTT. Its protein product is CASKREGPHTGELFF.

The V and J genes are TRBV30 and TRBJ1-1; possible D gene TRBD1, 5 bases. Germline CDR1 and CDR2: GTSNPN and SVGIG (reference sequence). The CDR3 is made up of 14 amino acids. V shed 0 bases and J shed 3 bases, with 11 bases lying between them. CDR3 coding DNA: TGTGCCTGGAGTGTGTGGGGGAGGGACACTGAAGCTTTCTTT. Protein: CAWSVWGRDTEAFF.

This clone was counted a few times. The V call is TRBV9, the J call TRBJ1-6, with D perhaps matching TRBD1 (5 bases). This CDR3 comprises 16 residues. Germline V gene lookup returns CDR1 SGDLS and CDR2 YYNGEE. V dropped 5 bases and J dropped 6 bases, with 18 bases sitting between them. CDR3 in DNA: TGTGCCAGCAGGGTCGGTAGTGGGGCGATTAATTCACCCCTCCACTTT. Protein sequence: CASRVGSGAINSPLHF.

The V and J genes are TRBV7-2 and TRBJ2-7, with TRBD2 identical over 8 bases. After removal of 1 base from V and 1 base from J, the junction contained 6 bases not matched to a gene. Germline V gene sequence: CDR1 SGHTA, CDR2 FQGNSA. The CDR3 has 16 amino acids. The CDR3 DNA is TGTGCCAGCAGCTTAGGGCTCGCGGGAGGTTCCTACGAGCAGTACTTC. Residues: CASSLGLAGGSYEQYF.

This chain joins TRBV30 and TRBJ1-2; D is unresolved. CDR3 length: 14 residues. The germline V and J ends were trimmed by 2 bases and 5 bases, with 15 bases remaining between them. Germline V gives CDR1 GTSNPN, CDR2 SVGIG (reference sequence). This CDR3 is CAWSRAGLGYGYTF. The CDR3 region has the DNA TGTGCCTGGAGTAGGGCCGGACTGGGGTATGGCTACACCTTC.

In its sample, this clone was seen once. The chain carries TRBV28 and TRBJ1-5; 8 positions match TRBD1. Unmatched junction bases numbered 8, after V lost 6 bases and J lost 7 bases. The germline CDR1 and CDR2 sequences are MDHEN and SYDVKM. The CDR3 is made up of 14 amino acids. The CDR3 reads CASSLTGGHQPQHF. CDR3 coding DNA: TGTGCCAGCAGCCTCACAGGGGGACACCAGCCCCAGCATTTT.

The chain couples TRBV19 to TRBJ2-7, with 7 bases lining up with TRBD2. The CDR3 is 13 residues long. Per the germline V gene, CDR1 is LNHDA and CDR2 is SQIVND (reference sequence). V lost 4 bases and J lost 3; bases outside the gene matches: 3. The CDR3 loop is CASSTGRDYEQYF. CDR3 sequence (DNA): TGTGCCAGTAGTACTGGGAGGGACTACGAGCAGTACTTC.

The V gene is TRBV27, the J gene TRBJ2-1; 11 bases line up with TRBD2. CDR1 is MNHEY, CDR2 SMNVEV, per germline (reference sequence). The ends lost 6 bases at V and 7 bases at J; junction bases unmatched: 8. The CDR3 contains 15 residues. The CDR3 is CASRKPGLAVNEQFF. CDR3 DNA: TGTGCCAGCAGAAAACCGGGACTAGCGGTAAATGAGCAGTTCTTC.

This chain connects TRBV28 to TRBJ1-1; D unclear. The germline gives CDR1 MDHEN, CDR2 SYDVKM. Trimming left V 7 bases short and J 0 bases short, with 15 bases between. This CDR3 comprises 15 residues. CDR3 region: CASIPGSALNTEAFF. The CDR3 DNA is TGTGCCAGCATCCCGGGTAGCGCCCTGAACACTGAAGCTTTCTTT.

This clone was picked up a small number of times. The chain links TRBV27 to TRBJ1-2; TRBD1 agrees at 7 bases. CDR1 is MNHEY, CDR2 SMNVEV, per germline (reference sequence). The J segment lost 4 bases and the V segment lost 6 bases, leaving 5 bases of the junction unmatched. The CDR3 covers 13 residues. The CDR3 region has the DNA TGTGCCAGCAGCAAAGGACAGGTCTATGGCTACACCTTC. It translates to CASSKGQVYGYTF.